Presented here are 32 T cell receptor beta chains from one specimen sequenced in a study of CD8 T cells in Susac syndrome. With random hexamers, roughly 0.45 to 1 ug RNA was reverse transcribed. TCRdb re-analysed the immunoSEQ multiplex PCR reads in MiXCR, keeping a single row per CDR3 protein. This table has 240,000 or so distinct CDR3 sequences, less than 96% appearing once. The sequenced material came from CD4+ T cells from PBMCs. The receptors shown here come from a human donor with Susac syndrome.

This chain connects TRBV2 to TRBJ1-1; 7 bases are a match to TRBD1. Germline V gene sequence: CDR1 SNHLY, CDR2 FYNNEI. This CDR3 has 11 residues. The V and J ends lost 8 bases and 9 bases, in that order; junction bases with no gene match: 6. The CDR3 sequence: CASWWDSQAFF. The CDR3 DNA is TGTGCCAGCTGGTGGGACAGCCAAGCTTTCTTT.

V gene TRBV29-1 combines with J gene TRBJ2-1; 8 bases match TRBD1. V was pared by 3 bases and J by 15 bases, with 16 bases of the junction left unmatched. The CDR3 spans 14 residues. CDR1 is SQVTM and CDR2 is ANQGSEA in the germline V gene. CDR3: CSVDRTGKSQRPFF. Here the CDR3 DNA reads TGCAGCGTTGATCGGACAGGGAAGAGTCAAAGGCCGTTCTTC.

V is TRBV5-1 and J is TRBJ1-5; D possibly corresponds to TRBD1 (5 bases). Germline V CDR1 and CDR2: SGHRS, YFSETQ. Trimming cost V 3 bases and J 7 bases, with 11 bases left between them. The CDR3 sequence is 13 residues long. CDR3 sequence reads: CASSSGDGQPQHF. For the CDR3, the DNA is TGCGCCAGCAGCTCCGGGGACGGACAGCCCCAGCATTTT.

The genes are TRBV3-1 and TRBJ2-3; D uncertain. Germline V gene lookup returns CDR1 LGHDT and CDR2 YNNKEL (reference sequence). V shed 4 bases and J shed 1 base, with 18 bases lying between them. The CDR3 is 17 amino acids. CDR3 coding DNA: TGTGCCAGCAGCCTACTTATTTCAGGCCTAGGCACAGATACGCAGTATTTT. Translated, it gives CASSLLISGLGTDTQYF.

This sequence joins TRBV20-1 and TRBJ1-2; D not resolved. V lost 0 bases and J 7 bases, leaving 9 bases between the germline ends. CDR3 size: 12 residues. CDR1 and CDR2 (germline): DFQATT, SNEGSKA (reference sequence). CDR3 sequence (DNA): TGCAGTGCTAGAGATCCTTGGCTTGGCTACACCTTC. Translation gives CSARDPWLGYTF.

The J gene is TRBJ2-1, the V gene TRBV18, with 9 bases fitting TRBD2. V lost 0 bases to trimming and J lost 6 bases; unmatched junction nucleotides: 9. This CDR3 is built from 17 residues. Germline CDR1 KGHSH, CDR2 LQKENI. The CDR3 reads CASSPPGSSGTSNEQFF. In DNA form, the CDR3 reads TGTGCCAGCTCACCACCGGGGTCTAGCGGGACCTCCAATGAGCAGTTCTTC. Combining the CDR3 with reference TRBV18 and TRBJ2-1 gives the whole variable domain NAGVMQNPRHLVRRRGQEARLRCSPMKGHSHVYWYRQLPEEGLKFMVYLQKENIIDESGMPKERFSAEFPKEGPSILRIQQVVRGDSAAYFCASSPPGSSGTSNEQFFGPGTRLTVL.

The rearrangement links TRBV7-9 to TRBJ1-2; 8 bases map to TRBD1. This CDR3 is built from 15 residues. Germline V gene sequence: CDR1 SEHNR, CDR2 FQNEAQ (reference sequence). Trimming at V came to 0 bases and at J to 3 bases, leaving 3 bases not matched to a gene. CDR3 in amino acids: CASSLAGTGDYGYTF. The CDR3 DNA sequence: TGTGCCAGCAGCTTAGCCGGGACAGGAGACTATGGCTACACCTTC.

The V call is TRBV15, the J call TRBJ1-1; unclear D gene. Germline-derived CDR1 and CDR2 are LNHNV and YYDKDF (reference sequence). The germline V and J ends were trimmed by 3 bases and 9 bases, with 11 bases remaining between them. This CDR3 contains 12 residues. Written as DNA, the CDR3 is TGTGCCACCAGCAGTCGTGAGGTGAAAGCTTTCTTT. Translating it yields CATSSREVKAFF.

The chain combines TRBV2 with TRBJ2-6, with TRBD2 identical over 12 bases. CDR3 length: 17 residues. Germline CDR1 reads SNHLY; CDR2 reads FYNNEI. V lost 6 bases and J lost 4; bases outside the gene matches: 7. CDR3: CASRLTSGSTGANVLTF. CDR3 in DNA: TGTGCCAGCAGGTTGACTAGCGGGAGTACGGGGGCCAACGTCCTGACTTTC.

CDR3 sequence reads: CASSSTGRGEQFF. The CDR3 bases are TGTGCCAGCAGCTCCACAGGGAGGGGGGAGCAGTTCTTC. V gene TRBV6-2 or TRBV6-3 combines with J gene TRBJ2-1, with a weak D call TRBD2 (7 bases). In germline, CDR1 is MNHEY, CDR2 SVGEGT. Trimming cost V 6 bases and J 10 bases, with 16 bases left between them. This CDR3 has 13 amino acids.

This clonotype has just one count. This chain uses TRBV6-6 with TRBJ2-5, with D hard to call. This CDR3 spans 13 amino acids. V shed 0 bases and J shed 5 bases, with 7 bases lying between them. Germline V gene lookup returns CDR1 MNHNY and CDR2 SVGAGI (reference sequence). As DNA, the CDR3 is TGTGCCAGCAGTTACTCATTGGGGGAGACCCAGTACTTC. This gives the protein CASSYSLGETQYF.

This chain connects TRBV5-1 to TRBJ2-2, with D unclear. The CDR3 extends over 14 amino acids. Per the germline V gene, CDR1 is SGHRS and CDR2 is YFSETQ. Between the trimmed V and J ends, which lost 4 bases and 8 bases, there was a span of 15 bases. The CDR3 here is CASSVAGPAGELFF. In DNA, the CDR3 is TGCGCCAGCAGCGTGGCAGGACCGGCAGGGGAGCTGTTTTTT.

The CDR3 DNA reads as TGTGCCAGCAGCGTAGATGTGAACACTGAAGCTTTCTTT. This codes for CASSVDVNTEAFF. The chain joins TRBV9 to TRBJ1-1; no firm D call. Looked up from germline, CDR1 is SGDLS and CDR2 is YYNGEE. Trimming left V 0 bases short and J 0 bases short, with 3 bases between. This CDR3 region has 13 residues. The variable domain in full, with the rest retrieved from reference TRBV9 and TRBJ1-1, is DSGVTQTPKHLITATGQRVTLRCSPRSGDLSVYWYQQSLDQGLQFLIQYYNGEERAKGNILERFSAQQFPDLHSELNLSSLELGDSALYFCASSVDVNTEAFFGQGTRLTVV.

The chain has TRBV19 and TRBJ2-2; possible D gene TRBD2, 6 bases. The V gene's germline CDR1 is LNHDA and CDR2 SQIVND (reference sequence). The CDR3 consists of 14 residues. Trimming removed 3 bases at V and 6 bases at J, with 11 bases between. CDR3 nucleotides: TGTGCCAGTAGTATGGAGGGCCCCGCCGGGGAGCTGTTTTTT. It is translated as CASSMEGPAGELFF.

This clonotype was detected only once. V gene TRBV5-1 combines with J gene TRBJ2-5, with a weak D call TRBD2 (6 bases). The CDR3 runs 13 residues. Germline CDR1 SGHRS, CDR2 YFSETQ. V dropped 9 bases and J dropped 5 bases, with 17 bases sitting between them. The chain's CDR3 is CATRDSSWETQYF. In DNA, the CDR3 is TGCGCCACCAGGGACTCATCGTGGGAGACCCAGTACTTC.

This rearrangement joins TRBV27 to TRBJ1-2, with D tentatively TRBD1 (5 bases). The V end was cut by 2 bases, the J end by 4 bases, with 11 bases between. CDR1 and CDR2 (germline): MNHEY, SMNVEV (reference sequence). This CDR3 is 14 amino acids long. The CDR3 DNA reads TGTGCCAGCAGTTTACTGGGGACGGGCTATGGCTACACCTTC. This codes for CASSLLGTGYGYTF.

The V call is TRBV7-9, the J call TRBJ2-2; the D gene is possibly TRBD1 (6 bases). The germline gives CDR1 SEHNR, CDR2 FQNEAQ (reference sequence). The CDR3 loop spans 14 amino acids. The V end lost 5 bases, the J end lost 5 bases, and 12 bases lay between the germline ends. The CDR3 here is CASSATGLTGELFF. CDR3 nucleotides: TGTGCCAGCAGCGCCACAGGGTTAACCGGGGAGCTGTTTTTT.

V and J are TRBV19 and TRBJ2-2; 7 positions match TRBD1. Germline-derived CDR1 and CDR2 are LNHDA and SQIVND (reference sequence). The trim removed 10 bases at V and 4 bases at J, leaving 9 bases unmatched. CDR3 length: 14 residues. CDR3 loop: CATSLQGTTGELFF. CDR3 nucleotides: TGTGCCACCTCCCTACAGGGGACCACCGGGGAGCTGTTTTTT.

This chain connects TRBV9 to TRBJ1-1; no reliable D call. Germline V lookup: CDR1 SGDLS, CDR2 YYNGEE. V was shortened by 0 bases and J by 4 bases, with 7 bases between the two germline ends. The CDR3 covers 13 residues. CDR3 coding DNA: TGTGCCAGCAGCGTAGATGGGGTCACTGAAGCTTTCTTT. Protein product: CASSVDGVTEAFF.

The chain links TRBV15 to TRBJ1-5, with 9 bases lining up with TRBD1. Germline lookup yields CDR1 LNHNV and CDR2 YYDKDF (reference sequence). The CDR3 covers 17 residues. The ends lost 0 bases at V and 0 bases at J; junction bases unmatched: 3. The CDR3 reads CATSREGTGSSNQPQHF. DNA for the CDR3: TGTGCCACCAGCAGAGAGGGGACAGGGAGTAGCAATCAGCCCCAGCATTTT.

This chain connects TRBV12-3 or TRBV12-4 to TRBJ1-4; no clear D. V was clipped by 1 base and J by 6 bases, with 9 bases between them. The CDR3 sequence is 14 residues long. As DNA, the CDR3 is TGTGCCAGCAGTTTAGAACTCTATGATGAAAAACTGTTTTTT. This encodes CASSLELYDEKLFF.

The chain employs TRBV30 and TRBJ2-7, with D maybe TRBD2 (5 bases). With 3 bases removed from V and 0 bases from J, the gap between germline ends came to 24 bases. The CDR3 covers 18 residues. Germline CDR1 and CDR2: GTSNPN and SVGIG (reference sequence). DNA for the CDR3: TGTGCCTGGAGCATGCCGGTACGGTCTAGCAGAAGCTCCTACGAGCAGTACTTC. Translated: CAWSMPVRSSRSSYEQYF.

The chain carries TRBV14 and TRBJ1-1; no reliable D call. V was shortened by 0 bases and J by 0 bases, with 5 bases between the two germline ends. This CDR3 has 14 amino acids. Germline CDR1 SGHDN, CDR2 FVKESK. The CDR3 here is CASSQDYLNTEAFF. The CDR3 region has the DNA TGTGCCAGCAGCCAAGACTACTTGAACACTGAAGCTTTCTTT.

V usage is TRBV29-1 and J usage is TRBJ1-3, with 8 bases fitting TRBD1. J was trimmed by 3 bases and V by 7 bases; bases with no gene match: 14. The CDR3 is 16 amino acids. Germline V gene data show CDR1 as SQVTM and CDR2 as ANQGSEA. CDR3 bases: TGCAGCGGCGTCAGTACAGGGGGAATATATGGAAACACCATATATTTT. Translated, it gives CSGVSTGGIYGNTIYF. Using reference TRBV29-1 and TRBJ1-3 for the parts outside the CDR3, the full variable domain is SAVISQKPSRDICQRGTSLTIQCQVDSQVTMMFWYRQQPGQSLTLIATANQGSEATYESGFVIDKFPISRPNLTFSTLTVSNMSPEDSSIYLCSGVSTGGIYGNTIYFGEGSWLTVV.

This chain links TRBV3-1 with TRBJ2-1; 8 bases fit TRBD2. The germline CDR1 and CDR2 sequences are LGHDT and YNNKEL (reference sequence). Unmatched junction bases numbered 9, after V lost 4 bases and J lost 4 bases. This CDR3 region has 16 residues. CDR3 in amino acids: CASSPPIGTSYNEQFF. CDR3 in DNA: TGTGCCAGCAGCCCCCCCATCGGGACTAGTTACAATGAGCAGTTCTTC.

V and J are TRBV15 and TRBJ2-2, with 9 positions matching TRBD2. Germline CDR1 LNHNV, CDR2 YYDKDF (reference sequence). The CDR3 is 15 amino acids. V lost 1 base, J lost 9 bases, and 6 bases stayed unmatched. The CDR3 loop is CATSRVAGGPRELFF. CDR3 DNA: TGTGCCACCAGCAGAGTGGCGGGAGGGCCGAGGGAGCTGTTTTTT.

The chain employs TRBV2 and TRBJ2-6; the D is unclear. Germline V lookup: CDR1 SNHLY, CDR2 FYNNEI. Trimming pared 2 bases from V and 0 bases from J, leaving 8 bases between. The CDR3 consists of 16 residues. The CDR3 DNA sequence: TGTGCCAGCAGTGAACGTGGGTACTCTGGGGCCAACGTCCTGACTTTC. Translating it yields CASSERGYSGANVLTF.

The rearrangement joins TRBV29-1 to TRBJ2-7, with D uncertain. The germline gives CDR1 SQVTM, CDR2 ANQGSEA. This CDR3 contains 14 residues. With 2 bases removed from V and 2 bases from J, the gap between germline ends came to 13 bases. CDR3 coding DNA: TGCAGCGTTGAACGGCCGTCTGCTCCCTACGAGCAGTACTTC. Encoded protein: CSVERPSAPYEQYF.

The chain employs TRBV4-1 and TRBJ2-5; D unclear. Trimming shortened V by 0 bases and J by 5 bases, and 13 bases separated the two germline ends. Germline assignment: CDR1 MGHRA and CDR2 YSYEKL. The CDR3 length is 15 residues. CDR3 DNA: TGCGCCAGCAGCCAAGATAGGTTGGCACGGGAGACCCAGTACTTC. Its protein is CASSQDRLARETQYF.

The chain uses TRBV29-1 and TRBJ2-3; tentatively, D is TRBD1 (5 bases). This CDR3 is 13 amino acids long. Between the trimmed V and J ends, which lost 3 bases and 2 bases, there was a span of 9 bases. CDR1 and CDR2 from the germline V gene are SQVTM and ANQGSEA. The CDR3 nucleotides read TGCAGCGTTGAGGGGCGGCTCACAGATACGCAGTATTTT. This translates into CSVEGRLTDTQYF.

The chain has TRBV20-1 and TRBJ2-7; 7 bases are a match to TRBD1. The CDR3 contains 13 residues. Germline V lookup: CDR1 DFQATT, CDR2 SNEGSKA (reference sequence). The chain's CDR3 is CSAVLGGIYEQYF. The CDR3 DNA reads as TGCAGCGCCGTCCTAGGGGGCATCTACGAGCAGTACTTC.

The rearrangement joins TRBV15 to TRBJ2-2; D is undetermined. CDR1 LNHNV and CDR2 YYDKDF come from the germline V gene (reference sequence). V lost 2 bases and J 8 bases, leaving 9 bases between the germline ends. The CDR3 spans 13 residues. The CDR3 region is CATSRLGRGELFF. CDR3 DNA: TGTGCCACCAGCAGACTCGGGCGGGGGGAGCTGTTTTTT.